This T cell receptor beta chain was sequenced for a study of early T cells in non-severe SARS-CoV-2 infection. Findings and limits, study-wide: Anti-spike CD8 responses were favored by VDJdb matching, which missed private and CD4 specificities.

Trimming took 10 bases from V and 0 from J, leaving 22 bases between them. The CDR3 runs 16 residues. In germline, CDR1 is MRHNA, CDR2 SNTAGT. This clonotype was observed a few times. Its antigen is unknown. MiXCR, applied by TCRdb to the 5' RACE reads, yields one record per CDR3 protein. This table has fewer than 120,000 distinct CDR3 sequences, roughly 12% appearing once. This TCR was recovered from an adult who was a healthcare worker with PCR-confirmed SARS-CoV-2 infection or an uninfected control (not recorded which). This sample comprised whole blood, obtained at baseline. This rearrangement joins TRBV6-4 to TRBJ2-7; a possible D gene is TRBD1 (6 bases). This CDR3 is CATNRVANSFSYEQYF. The CDR3 DNA reads as TGTGCCACCAACAGGGTAGCGAACTCCTTCTCCTACGAGCAGTACTTC.